The sequence of this T cell receptor (beta chain) was determined in a study of identical twins. Overall study findings and caveats: Cross-sectional statistics underpinned the conclusions; the same donors were not followed.

In every case, the donor was a healthy Caucasian. TCRdb re-analysed the 5' RACE reads in MiXCR, keeping a single row per CDR3 protein. Here the sample spans 500,000 or so distinct CDR3 sequences, 12% to 15% being singletons. In this sample, this clonotype turned up a few times. Its antigen remains unidentified. The V end lost 4 bases, the J end lost 13 bases, and 12 bases lay between the germline ends. CDR1 is SGHRS, CDR2 YFSETQ, per germline. The CDR3 loop spans 11 amino acids. The sample also formed part of further work on yellow fever vaccine responses in identical twins.

This receptor was obtained from a woman under 30 in good health. J is TRBJ2-1 and V is TRBV5-1; D is undetermined. Specimen: CD4+ T cells sorted from blood. Written as DNA, the CDR3 is TGCGCCAGCAGCCCTGCGGTTGAACAGTTCTTC. Its translation is CASSPAVEQFF.